Below, one T cell receptor beta chain is given with its context. This receptor's antigen is unknown. The input lacks base qualities; no much larger clone sits a single base away. This sample is part of a study of OX40 agonist ivuxolimab in advanced cancers. Turning to the overall study: Ivuxolimab was a fully human IgG2 agonistic monoclonal antibody targeting the costimulatory receptor OX40 (CD134). The paper covers the monotherapy dose-escalation part of the phase I ivuxolimab trial, which included N = 52 patients. A male proportion of 75% to 85% and a mean age of around 60 years, ranging from about 23 to 90, were recorded for the dose-escalation cohort. Partial responses were achieved by three dose-escalation patients, of whom one had hepatocellular carcinoma and two had cutaneous melanoma. Prior anti-PD-1, anti-PD-L1 or anti-CTLA-4 therapy was permitted, and approximately 40% of dose-escalation patients had received checkpoint inhibitors. Of the approximately 53 patients in dose escalation, 19 had hepatocellular carcinoma, some 15 had melanoma, 9 had renal cell carcinoma and 9 had head and neck cancer. Intravenous ivuxolimab was administered to patients every 2 weeks at six dose levels: 0.01, 0.1, 0.3, 1.5, 3 and 10 mg/kg. The purpose of peripheral TCRbeta sequencing was to test whether ivuxolimab changed TCR sequence diversity and led to clonal T-cell expansion.

The research as a whole found: Which antigens the clonally expanded peripheral T cells were specific for was not determined. Clonal expansion of both CD4+ and CD8+ blood T cells was observed from baseline to week 6 at doses 0.1 to 3.0 mg/kg. In the 0.1-3.0 mg/kg groups, partial responders were among the patients with the lowest normalized peripheral clonal expansion, particularly in CD8+ T cells. Low levels of normalized T-cell clonal expansion were also seen in some patients who did not respond. After ivuxolimab, CD8+ T cells had more expanded clones than CD4+ T cells on average.

The trial excluded patients who had a history of autoimmune disease or were on systemic immunosuppression. Peripheral blood for TCR sequencing was collected from all dose cohorts at baseline, on cycle 4 day 1, and on cycle 7 day 1. The samples were drawn from a first-in-human, open-label, multicenter phase I dose-escalation trial of ivuxolimab. Adults with locally advanced or metastatic melanoma, renal cell, hepatocellular, or head and neck squamous cell carcinoma were enrolled in the trial. Before TCR sequencing, CD4+ T cells and CD8+ T cells from peripheral blood were sorted into separate populations. For sequencing of the TCRbeta CDR3 region, genomic DNA was extracted from the sorted cells. The immunoSEQ Assay was used to sequence the TCRbeta CDR3 regions. The source is immuneACCESS, and TCRdb retained only in-frame sequences with V and J called. Part of the clones is not carried over; for the studies checked, unresolved V genes explain less than half of this, and the remainder is unexplained. This sample is represented by nearly 90,000 clones; around nine tenths of them were singletons. The ten top clones hold around 1.5% of the sample.

The material was CD4+ or CD8+ T cells sorted from blood, obtained in a trial of the OX40 agonist ivuxolimab. The TCR was taken from an adult with an advanced solid tumor such as melanoma, head and neck, liver or kidney cancer.

CDR3 protein: CASSQQGLDTQYF. The DNA sequence is as follows: TGTGCCAGCAGTCAACAGGGATTAGATACGCAGTATTTT. The chain uses TRBV7-8 and TRBJ2-3; the D segment could be TRBD1, given 6 matching bases. The CDR1 and CDR2 encoded by the germline V gene are SGHVS and FQNEAQ. V sheds 6 bases and J sheds 5 bases, leaving 12 bases between their ends. From the cysteine up to the phenylalanine, the CDR3 has a length of 13 residues. The sequence is cut down to CDR3 DNA, 39 bases in frame from base 1. This CDR3, with the reference TRBV7-8 and TRBJ2-3 proteins standing in past its ends, gives the full variable domain GAGVSQSPRYKVAKRGQDVALRCDPISGHVSLFWYQQALGQGPEFLTYFQNEAQLDKSGLPSDRFFAERPEGSVSTLKIQRTQQEDSAVYLCASSQQGLDTQYFGPGTRLTVL.